This T cell receptor (beta chain) was recorded in a study of immune heterogeneity within non-small cell lung tumors. The TCR beta CDR3 region was amplified by multiplex PCR employing 32 V and 13 J primers. TCRdb re-analysed the multiplex PCR reads in MiXCR, keeping a single row per CDR3 protein. The sample comprises just over 4,000 distinct CDR3 sequences, around 30% of which are singletons, and 9% to 15% rests with the top ten. The CDR3 contains 11 residues. Trimming left V 0 bases short and J 5 bases short, with 2 bases between. Germline CDR1 is DFQATT and CDR2 is SNEGSKA (reference sequence). Notes on the study in general: Local T-cell clonality tracked moderately but significantly with local tumor mutational burden, giving an R of approximately 0.34.

In its sample, this clonotype ranks as medium-sized. Antigen unknown. Each sample used about 0.55 ug of genomic DNA from bulk tumor tissue. Surgical sampling yielded several biopsies per primary tumor (spaced far apart). Those enrolled were patients newly diagnosed with untreated non-small cell lung cancer and undergoing curative surgery. There were some 15 donors in total. They were all newly diagnosed non-small cell lung cancer patients undergoing surgery with curative intent. The chain has TRBV20-1 and TRBJ2-1; D is unclear. The source of this sequence is a man aged 55-75 years with non-small cell lung cancer. Material for sequencing was lung tumor tissue. The CDR3 nucleotides read TGCAGTGCTAGAGATCACAATGAGCAGTTCTTC. Protein sequence: CSARDHNEQFF.